The T cell receptor beta chain under discussion was sequenced for a study of CXCR3-negative and CXCR3-positive naive CD8 T cells (dated by TCRdb to 2018 to 2020). Notes on the research overall: In total, about 135 million TRB reads were obtained, or roughly 1.5 +/- 0.3 million reads per library. Diversity and physicochemical repertoire analyses covered roughly eleven donors pooled from two independent experiments. For the TRBV-TRBJ cluster analysis, the naive subsets came from a handful of donors, while the memory cells came from 3 donors.

For every CD8+ T cell subset, 300,000 cells were flow-sorted straight into RLT lysis buffer, and each subset was sorted in triplicate. Naive CD8+ T cells were defined stringently as CD45RO-CCR7+CD27+CD95- to exclude memory contaminants. Standard density gradient centrifugation was used to isolate peripheral blood mononuclear cells from buffy coats. A FACSAria III was used to flow-sort naive CXCR3-negative and CXCR3-positive CD8+ T cells. An RNeasy Mini Kit was used to extract total RNA from the sorted cells. Study-wide conclusions, independent of this receptor: TRB CDR3s from CXCR3-positive naive cells showed higher hydrophobicity (lower Kidera factor 4), lower energy, and higher strength and volume indices than CXCR3-negative naive cells. Freshly isolated PBMCs were used for most assays because CXCR3 expression went down partially after cryopreservation. Comparably high repertoire diversity was found in both naive subsets, whereas much lower repertoire diversity was found in memory CD8+ T cells. Because surface CD5, which is linked to self-reactivity in mice, was comparable between the naive subsets, TCR interaction strength was also inferred from TRB CDR3 physicochemical properties. Naive CXCR3-negative and CXCR3-positive cells from the same donor showed similar TRBV-TRBJ usage, whereas memory cells showed distinct patterns.

The CDR3 covers 15 residues, taking in both the cysteine and the phenylalanine. The nucleotide record is missing. The CDR1 and CDR2 encoded by the germline V gene (reference sequence) are SEHNR and FQNEAQ. Points on this clonotype: Its binding antigen is unknown.

Sequencing used a NextSeq 550. The Human TCR Profiling Kit (MiLaboratory) was used to prepare UMI-labeled 5' RACE TRB cDNA libraries. cDNA synthesis used the entire amount of extracted RNA, and PCR amplification then used the entire amount of cDNA produced. Libraries were prepared in parallel with an identical number of PCR cycles. The source study handled its data this way. With a minimum of two reads required per UMI, MIGEC and MiXCR pulled out about 52,000 +/- 9,100 unique UMI-labeled TRB cDNA molecules from each library. On average, around 40,000 +/- 10,000 functional in-frame TRB CDR3 nucleotide clonotypes lacking stop codons were found per library. After each sample was downsampled to 5000 UMI-labeled TRB molecules, VDJtools was used to calculate diversity metrics such as normalized Shannon-Wiener and Chao1. For the central five CDR3 residues, VDJtools calculated physicochemical properties weighted by clonotype size, namely interaction energy, strength, volume and Kidera factor 4. TCRdb reprocessed the raw reads; every CDR3 protein sequence is a single record, and DNA is not supplied. The V and J calls, along with clone size, are taken from TCRdb and not from the paper's own processing. The sample's records list about 130,000 distinct CDR3 sequences. Of the sample, about 0.62% is held by the ten largest clones.

The sequence came from a human donor in good health. Some clones in this sample may be carry-over from other donors' samples. The rearranged segments are TRBV7-9 and TRBJ1-1; the D call of TRBD1 rests on TCRdb alone, since no DNA is present to check it. Sequencing was performed on naive CXCR3+ CD8+ T cells from blood. Per the publication, the cell subset or site label means: CD45RO-CCR7+CD27+CD95- naive CD8+ T cells expressing CXCR3 (TNR3+). This receptor carries the CDR3 CASSPGPLWDTEAFF.